This TCR beta chain appears in the sequencing data of a study of blood T cell repertoires in COVID-19. Libraries were prepared by immunoSEQ multiplex PCR; TCRdb keeps only in-frame clonotypes and omits some of them. This sample carries about 220,000 clones, around 80% of them seen once, and the ten largest clones take 9.5% to 15%. CDR1 is SGHRS, CDR2 YFSETQ, per germline. J gave up 0 bases and V 0 bases, and 12 bases lay outside the gene matches. The length of the CDR3 is 18 residues. The sequence was obtained from a human donor in a cohort sampled during active COVID-19. This sequence joins TRBV5-1 and TRBJ2-7; TRBD2 aligns across 7 bases. The material sequenced was peripheral blood. The chain's CDR3 is CASSLAIGGGASSYEQYF. The CDR3 DNA reads TGCGCCAGCAGCTTGGCGATCGGGGGAGGGGCGAGCTCCTACGAGCAGTACTTC.